Sequencing of this TCR beta chain was carried out in a study of blood T cell repertoires in COVID-19. The protocol was immunoSEQ multiplex PCR, while the TCRdb copy is restricted to in-frame clones and leaves out a portion. Of 250,000 or so clones in the sample, about 87% were seen once. CDR3 length equals 14 residues. Germline assignment: CDR1 KGHSH and CDR2 LQKENI. Trimming shortened V by 3 bases and J by 8 bases, and 13 bases separated the two germline ends. Sequenced: PBMCs or T cells enriched from blood (not recorded which). This chain links TRBV18 with TRBJ1-4; the D gene is possibly TRBD1 (6 bases). The sequence was collected from a woman aged 45-65 years who had recovered from COVID-19. Here the CDR3 DNA reads TGTGCCAGCTCACCGTCCCAGGGGCAGGAAAAACTGTTTTTT. Its translation is CASSPSQGQEKLFF. Together with reference TRBV18 and TRBJ1-4, the CDR3 gives the full variable domain: NAGVMQNPRHLVRRRGQEARLRCSPMKGHSHVYWYRQLPEEGLKFMVYLQKENIIDESGMPKERFSAEFPKEGPSILRIQQVVRGDSAAYFCASSPSQGQEKLFFGSGTQLSVL.